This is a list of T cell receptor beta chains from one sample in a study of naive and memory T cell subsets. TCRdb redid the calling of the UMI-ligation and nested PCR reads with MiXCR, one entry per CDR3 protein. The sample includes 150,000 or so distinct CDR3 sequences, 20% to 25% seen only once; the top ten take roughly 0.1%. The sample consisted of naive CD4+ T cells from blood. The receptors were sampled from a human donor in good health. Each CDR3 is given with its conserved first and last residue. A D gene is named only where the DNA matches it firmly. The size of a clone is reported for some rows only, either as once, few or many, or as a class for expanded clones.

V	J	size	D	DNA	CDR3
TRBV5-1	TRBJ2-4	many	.	TGCGCCAGCAGCTTGGAGGGGCAATGGGAAAACATTCAGTACTTC	CASSLEGQWENIQYF
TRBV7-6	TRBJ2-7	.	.	TGTGCCAGCAGCTTAACGGTGGAGCGTTTCAGCTACGAGCAGTACTTC	CASSLTVERFSYEQYF
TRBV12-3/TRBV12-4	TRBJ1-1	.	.	TGTGCCAGCAGTCGATGGGGGACACGAAGCACTGAAGCTTTCTTT	CASSRWGTRSTEAFF
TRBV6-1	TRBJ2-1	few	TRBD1	TGTGCCAGCAGCGGGGACAGGCCTTCCGAGCAGTTCTTC	CASSGDRPSEQFF
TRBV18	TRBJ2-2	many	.	TGTGCCAGCTCACCACCTAACTCGGGGAGGTACACCGGGGAGCTGTTTTTT	CASSPPNSGRYTGELFF
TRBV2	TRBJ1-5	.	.	TGTGCCAGCAGTGAAGCCCCCCCGAATCAGCCCCAGCATTTT	CASSEAPPNQPQHF
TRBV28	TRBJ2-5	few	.	TGTGCCAGCAGATCCGGGACCTGGGAGACCCAGTACTTC	CASRSGTWETQYF
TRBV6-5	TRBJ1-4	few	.	TGTGCCAGCAGAGAAGACAGACCTAATGAAAAACTGTTTTTT	CASREDRPNEKLFF
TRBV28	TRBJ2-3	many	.	TGTGCCAGCAGTAAGAAAAGACCGCCAGATACGCAGTATTTT	CASSKKRPPDTQYF
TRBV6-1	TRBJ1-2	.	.	TGTGCCAGCACTGACTGGTATGGCCACACCTTC	CASTDWYGHTF
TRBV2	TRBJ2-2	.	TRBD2	TGTGCCAGCAAGAGGGAAGCGGGGGCGTTCACCGGGGAGCTGTTTTTT	CASKREAGAFTGELFF
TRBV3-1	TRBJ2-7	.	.	TGTGCCAGCAGCCAATGGGGGAAAGGAACCTACGAGCAGTACTTC	CASSQWGKGTYEQYF
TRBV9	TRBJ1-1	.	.	TGTGCCAGCAGCGTAGAACCCGACCGTGAAGCTTTCTTT	CASSVEPDREAFF
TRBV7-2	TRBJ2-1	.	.	TGTGCCAGCACGCGCCTTCTCTACAATGAGCAGTTCTTC	CASTRLLYNEQFF
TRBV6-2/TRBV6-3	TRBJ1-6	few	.	TGTGCCAGCAGTTACCGCCGGGGTAATTCACCCCTCCACTTT	CASSYRRGNSPLHF
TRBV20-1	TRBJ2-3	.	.	TGCAGTGCTAGAATTCCGGGGAGCGCTACGCAGTATTTT	CSARIPGSATQYF
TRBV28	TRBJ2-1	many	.	TGTGCCAGCAGCCTCCGGGGTTTGAATGAGCAGTTCTTC	CASSLRGLNEQFF
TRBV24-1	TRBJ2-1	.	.	TGTGCCACCAGTGCAGGGCCCAATACCTACAATGAGCAGTTCTTC	CATSAGPNTYNEQFF
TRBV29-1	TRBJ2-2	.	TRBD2	TGCAGCGTCGCCTATCTAGCGGGCAAGAACACCGGGGAGCTGTTTTTT	CSVAYLAGKNTGELFF
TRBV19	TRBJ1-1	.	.	TGTGCCAGTAAGGGAAAAGGGGCGAACACTGAAGCTTTCTTT	CASKGKGANTEAFF
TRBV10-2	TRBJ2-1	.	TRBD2	TGCGCCAGCAGCCGGCGGGAGGTCGGGTACAATGAGCAGTTCTTC	CASSRREVGYNEQFF
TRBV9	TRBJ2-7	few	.	TGTGCCAGCAGCGTAGATGAAGGGAGGTCCGAGCAGTACTTC	CASSVDEGRSEQYF
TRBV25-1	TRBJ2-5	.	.	TGTGCCAGCAGTGAACGACTCGTCCGAGAGACCCAGTACTTC	CASSERLVRETQYF
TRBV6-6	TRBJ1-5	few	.	TGTGCCAGCACCAAAAGAGTACAGGGCCATCAGCCCCAGCATTTT	CASTKRVQGHQPQHF
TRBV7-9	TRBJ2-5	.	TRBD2	TGTGCCAGCAGCCCGGGACTAGCGGGATTTGAGACCCAGTACTTC	CASSPGLAGFETQYF
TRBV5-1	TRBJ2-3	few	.	TGCGCCAGCAGCTTGGAAGGGGAGGCGGATACGCAGTATTTT	CASSLEGEADTQYF
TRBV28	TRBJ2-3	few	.	TGTGCCAGCAGCTCCGGACTCCGAAGACGCACAGATACGCAGTATTTT	CASSSGLRRRTDTQYF
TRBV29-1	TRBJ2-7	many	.	TGCAGCGCCCCGGGCGGGAAGTACTCCTACGAGCAGTACTTC	CSAPGGKYSYEQYF
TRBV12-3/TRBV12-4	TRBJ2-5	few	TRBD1	TGTGCCAGCACCCCGACAGGGGGCGCGGAGACCCAGTACTTC	CASTPTGGAETQYF
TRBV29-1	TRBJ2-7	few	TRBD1	TGCAGTTACCGGGACAGGCGCTACGAGCAGTACTTC	CSYRDRRYEQYF
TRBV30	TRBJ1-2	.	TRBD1	TGTGCCTGGAGTCTTAGGGGGCGGAGTGGCTACACCTTC	CAWSLRGRSGYTF
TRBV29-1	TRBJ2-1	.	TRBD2	TGCAGAGGGCCGGGGACTAGCGGGAGTAGGACGGTCAATGAGCAGTTCTTC	CRGPGTSGSRTVNEQFF
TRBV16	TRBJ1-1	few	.	TGTGCCAGCAGCCAATCCACAGTGGCTGAAGCTTTCTTT	CASSQSTVAEAFF
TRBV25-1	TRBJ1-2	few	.	TGTGCCAGCAGTGAAGGGGGGGATGGCTACACCTTC	CASSEGGDGYTF
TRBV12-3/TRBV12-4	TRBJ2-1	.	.	TGTGCCAGCAGTTTAGTCGCCGGGGACAATGAGCAGTTCTTC	CASSLVAGDNEQFF
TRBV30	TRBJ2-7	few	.	TGTGCCTCAATCGGATCCTACGAGCAGTACTTC	CASIGSYEQYF
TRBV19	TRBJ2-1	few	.	TGTGCCAGTAGTAAGGATGGGGCGGCTCCCTACAATGAGCAGTTCTTC	CASSKDGAAPYNEQFF
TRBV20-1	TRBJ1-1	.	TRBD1	TGCAGTGCTCCCCGACAGGGGAGGGAGGCTTTCTTT	CSAPRQGREAFF
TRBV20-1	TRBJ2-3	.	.	TGCAGTGCTAGTCAGGCAGATACGCAGTATTTT	CSASQADTQYF
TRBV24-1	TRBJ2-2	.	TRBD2	TGTGCCACCAGTGATACGACTAGCGGGAGGAACACCGGGGAGCTGTTTTTT	CATSDTTSGRNTGELFF
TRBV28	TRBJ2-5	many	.	TGTGCCAGCAGTCCCCTTGGGACTCATCAAGAGACCCAGTACTTC	CASSPLGTHQETQYF
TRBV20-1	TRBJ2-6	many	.	TGCAGTGCTAGCTCCTCTGGGGCCAACGTCCTGACTTTC	CSASSSGANVLTF
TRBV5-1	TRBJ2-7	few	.	TGCGCCAGCAGCTTGGATAGCCATACCTACGAGCAGTACTTC	CASSLDSHTYEQYF
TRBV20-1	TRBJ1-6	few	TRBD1	TGCAGTGCTGAGGGACAGGGGTCGAGATCCTATAATTCACCCCTCCACTTT	CSAEGQGSRSYNSPLHF
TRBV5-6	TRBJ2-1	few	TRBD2	TGTGCCAGCAGCTACGTGGGTAGCGGGAGCTCCTACAATGAGCAGTTCTTC	CASSYVGSGSSYNEQFF
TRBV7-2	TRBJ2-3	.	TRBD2	TGTGCCAGCAGCTTAGAGGCGGGAGACGGAGATACGCAGTATTTT	CASSLEAGDGDTQYF
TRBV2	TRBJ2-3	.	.	TGTGCCAGCAGTGATGAAATGGCCGCCACGGTCTTGGGCACAGATACGCAGTATTTT	CASSDEMAATVLGTDTQYF
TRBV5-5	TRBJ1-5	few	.	TGTGCCAGCAGCTTTAAGGTGATTGGCAGCCCCCAGCATTTT	CASSFKVIGSPQHF
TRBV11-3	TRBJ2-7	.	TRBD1	TGTGCCAGCAGCGAACGGACAGGGGGGCCCTACGAGCAGTACTTC	CASSERTGGPYEQYF
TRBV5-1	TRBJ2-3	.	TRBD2	TGCGCCAGCAGCTTTAGCGGGAAATACACAGATACGCAGTATTTT	CASSFSGKYTDTQYF
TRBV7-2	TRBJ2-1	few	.	TGTGCCAGCAGCCTCTCTAGCTTGGCCAGAGGGCCGTTATTCAATGAGCAGTTCTTC	CASSLSSLARGPLFNEQFF
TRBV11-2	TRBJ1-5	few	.	TGTGCCAGCAGTCCCCTAGGGTTTCAGCCCCAGCATTTT	CASSPLGFQPQHF
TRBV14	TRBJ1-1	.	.	TGTGCCAGCAGCTACCGAATGAACACTGAAGCTTTCTTT	CASSYRMNTEAFF
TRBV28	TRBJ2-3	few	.	TGTGCCAGCAGTTTTAGTCGCCCGTCCACAGATACGCAGTATTTT	CASSFSRPSTDTQYF
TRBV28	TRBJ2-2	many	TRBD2	TGTGCCACCCTTACGCTAGCGGGAGCCAAGAACACCGGGGAGCTGTTTTTT	CATLTLAGAKNTGELFF
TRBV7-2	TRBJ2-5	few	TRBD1	TGTGCCAGCAGCCCGGACAGGATTGGAGAGACCCAGTACTTC	CASSPDRIGETQYF
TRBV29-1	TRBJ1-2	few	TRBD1	TGCAGCGTCGAAGGGCAGGGGGCAGGAGGCTACACCTTC	CSVEGQGAGGYTF
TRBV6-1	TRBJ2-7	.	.	TGTGCCAGCAGTGAATTGGTCTACGAGCAGTACTTC	CASSELVYEQYF